Below, 30 T cell receptor beta chains from the same sample are listed, as sequenced in a study of Ad26.COV2.S vaccination and SARS-CoV-2 variants. TCRdb keeps only in-frame clones here, not all; method: immunoSEQ multiplex PCR. The table has more than 300,000 clones, roughly 86% seen once; the top ten hold 1.9%. Treatment defined: 19 received Ad26.COV2.S at low or high dose, single or two shots; five or six received placebo; per-sample allocation not given. On day 63 after the first injection, vaccine and placebo recipients gave samples. The source was peripheral blood, collected in a trial of Ad26.COV2.S vaccine versus placebo. These receptors all stem from a person between 18 and 59 years old who received the Ad26.COV2.S COVID-19 vaccine or a placebo.

This chain links TRBV7-2 with TRBJ2-1; 9 bases are shared with TRBD1. The CDR3 is made up of 15 amino acids. Per germline, CDR1 SGHTA and CDR2 FQGNSA. The J segment lost 8 bases and the V segment lost 7 bases, leaving 12 bases of the junction unmatched. CDR3 in amino acids: CASTPRGTGTDEQFF. The CDR3 coding sequence is TGTGCCAGCACTCCCCGGGGGACAGGGACGGATGAGCAGTTCTTC.

This clone was counted a single time. The chain links TRBV6-2 or TRBV6-3 to TRBJ1-4, with no clear D. The V gene lost 5 bases and the J gene lost 6 bases, with 4 bases spanning the gap. Germline CDR1 and CDR2: MNHEY and SVGEGT. This CDR3 is 11 amino acids long. CDR3 DNA sequence: TGTGCCAGCAGTCAACATGAAAAACTGTTTTTT. As protein: CASSQHEKLFF.

CDR3 region: CASSLTDSPNQPQHF. CDR3 coding DNA: TGTGCCAGCAGCTTAACCGACAGTCCCAATCAGCCCCAGCATTTT. The chain uses TRBV9 and TRBJ1-5; D perhaps matches TRBD1 (5 bases). The ends were cut back, 4 bases at V and 3 bases at J, with 14 bases in the middle. There are 15 residues in the CDR3. The germline CDR1 and CDR2 sequences are SGDLS and YYNGEE.

This clone turned up a few times. This chain uses TRBV19 with TRBJ1-5; TRBD1 agrees at 8 bases. V dropped 2 bases and J dropped 4; count of bases not matched to a gene: 4. CDR1 is LNHDA and CDR2 is SQIVND in the germline V gene (reference sequence). The CDR3 runs to 15 residues. For the CDR3, the DNA is TGTGCCAGTAGTATACGCAGGGGGCAAAATCAGCCCCAGCATTTT. Translated: CASSIRRGQNQPQHF.

This sequence joins TRBV5-1 and TRBJ1-3, with D hard to call. V lost 0 bases to trimming and J lost 1 base, with 11 bases between them. Germline CDR1 SGHRS, CDR2 YFSETQ. The CDR3 is made up of 16 amino acids. CDR3 protein: CASSLGPDLSGNTIYF. DNA of the CDR3: TGCGCCAGCAGCTTGGGGCCCGACCTTTCTGGAAACACCATATATTTT.

The gene calls are TRBV6-1 and TRBJ2-1; D call uncertain. CDR1 and CDR2 (germline): MNHNS, SASEGT. Trimming removed 1 base from V and 7 bases from J, with 8 bases in between. The CDR3 is 13 residues long. The CDR3 bases are TGTGCCAGCAGTGAAGGAGCGTTTAATGAGCAGTTCTTC. Its translation is CASSEGAFNEQFF.

This sequence joins TRBV5-4 and TRBJ2-7, with 8 bases that match TRBD1. The trim removed 0 bases at V and 6 bases at J, leaving 8 bases unmatched. The germline CDR1 and CDR2 sequences are SGHNT and YYREEE (reference sequence). This CDR3 is 15 amino acids long. The CDR3 DNA is TGTGCCAGCAGCTTGGGGAGACAGGGGTCCGCCGAGCAGTACTTC. Residues: CASSLGRQGSAEQYF.

The chain has TRBV10-1 and TRBJ1-2; 7 positions agree with TRBD1. The germline CDR1 and CDR2 sequences are WNHNN and SYGVQD (reference sequence). Trimming cost V 0 bases and J 4 bases; bases outside gene matches: 8. The CDR3 consists of 16 residues. The chain's CDR3 is CASSESRGGGRYGYTF. DNA for the CDR3: TGCGCCAGCAGTGAGTCCCGGGGAGGGGGCCGCTATGGCTACACCTTC.

V usage is TRBV2 and J usage is TRBJ2-1; 10 bases map to TRBD2. This CDR3 has 11 amino acids. Trimming removed 5 bases from V and 15 bases from J; junction bases left unmatched: 4. Germline V gives CDR1 SNHLY, CDR2 FYNNEI. CDR3 sequence: CASSLAGERFF. DNA for the CDR3: TGTGCCAGCAGTCTAGCGGGGGAGAGGTTCTTC.

This clone was detected once. V is TRBV12-5 and J is TRBJ2-1, with TRBD1 identical over 8 bases. The trim removed 6 bases at V and 4 bases at J, leaving 8 bases unmatched. The germline V gene encodes CDR1 LGHNT and CDR2 FRNRAP. The CDR3 extends over 15 amino acids. Here the CDR3 DNA reads TGTGCTAGTGGGGAGGGACAGGATTATTACAATGAGCAGTTCTTC. This encodes CASGEGQDYYNEQFF.

The chain has TRBV7-8 and TRBJ2-7; 7 bases align to TRBD1. Germline values: CDR1 SGHVS, CDR2 FQNEAQ. The CDR3 consists of 17 residues. The V segment lost 6 bases and the J segment 3 bases; nucleotides outside the gene matches: 17. The CDR3 loop is CASRPRWRTGKDYEQYF. The CDR3 nucleotides are TGTGCCAGCAGGCCTCGTTGGCGGACAGGTAAAGACTACGAGCAGTACTTC.

The chain has TRBV21-1 and TRBJ2-7. TRBV21-1 is flagged as a pseudogene. This CDR3 contains 14 residues. For the CDR3, the DNA is TGTGCCACCCAAGGGGGGGACAGCCCCTACGAGCAGTACTTC. Translation: CATQGGDSPYEQYF.

The rearrangement joins TRBV29-1 to TRBJ1-2; D is possibly TRBD1 (5 bases). The CDR3 spans 14 residues. Per the germline V gene, CDR1 is SQVTM and CDR2 is ANQGSEA. Deletions cut 2 bases from V and 3 bases from J, with 13 bases between. CDR3 sequence reads: CSVEKGVGDYGYTF. CDR3 coding DNA: TGCAGCGTTGAAAAAGGGGTAGGTGACTATGGCTACACCTTC.

This sequence joins TRBV5-4 and TRBJ2-1; D remains unclear. Trimming removed 4 bases from V and 5 bases from J, with 13 bases in between. Germline CDR1 reads SGHNT; CDR2 reads YYREEE (reference sequence). The CDR3 runs to 14 residues. The CDR3 DNA is TGTGCCAGCAGCGCTTATGACCAGGACAATGAGCAGTTCTTC. Its protein product is CASSAYDQDNEQFF.

The chain joins TRBV4-1 to TRBJ1-4; D uncertain. V was pared by 0 bases and J by 0 bases, with 5 bases between. This CDR3 comprises 15 residues. Per germline, CDR1 MGHRA and CDR2 YSYEKL. The CDR3 DNA sequence: TGCGCCAGCAGCCAAGAAACAGCAACTAATGAAAAACTGTTTTTT. Translating gives CASSQETATNEKLFF.

This clone was seen only a few times. The chain recombines TRBV7-2 with TRBJ1-3; 11 bases line up with TRBD1. The J segment lost 9 bases and the V segment lost 4 bases, leaving 2 bases of the junction unmatched. The germline CDR1 and CDR2 sequences are SGHTA and FQGNSA. CDR3 length: 13 residues. CDR3 loop: CASSSGTGGTIYF. The CDR3 DNA reads as TGTGCCAGCAGCTCCGGGACAGGGGGCACCATATATTTT.

This clone was seen more than once but under ten times. The CDR3 coding sequence is TGTGCCAGCAGTGAAGCCGCCGGGAATGAAAAACTGTTTTTT. This codes for CASSEAAGNEKLFF. The chain links TRBV6-1 to TRBJ1-4; D ambiguous. V was trimmed by 0 bases and J by 5 bases, leaving 7 bases between them. The length of the CDR3 is 14 residues. Germline V CDR1 and CDR2: MNHNS, SASEGT.

This rearrangement joins TRBV15 to TRBJ2-5; TRBD1 aligns across 10 bases. Germline V gives CDR1 LNHNV, CDR2 YYDKDF (reference sequence). The CDR3 totals 19 residues. The trim removed 3 bases at V and 4 bases at J, leaving 17 bases unmatched. The CDR3 region has the DNA TGTGCCACCAGCAGGGGCTGGGGACAGGGGAATAAGAGGTCAGAGACCCAGTACTTC. Translated, it gives CATSRGWGQGNKRSETQYF.

The chain has TRBV20-1 and TRBJ1-3; 7 bases are shared with TRBD1. This CDR3 comprises 13 residues. In germline, CDR1 is DFQATT, CDR2 SNEGSKA (reference sequence). Losses at the gene ends were 3 bases for V and 4 bases for J; bases not matched to a gene: 3. The CDR3 loop reads CSASQGVGNTIYF. The DNA for the CDR3 is TGCAGTGCTAGTCAGGGGGTAGGAAACACCATATATTTT.

The chain carries TRBV30 and TRBJ2-2; possible D gene TRBD2, 6 bases. The CDR3 runs to 14 residues. Germline V gene data show CDR1 as GTSNPN and CDR2 as SVGIG (reference sequence). V lost 0 bases, J lost 7 bases, and 12 bases lay in between. The CDR3 DNA reads TGTGCCTGGAGTGTTGCCAGGAGGGGCGGGGAGCTGTTTTTT. It encodes CAWSVARRGGELFF.

With regard to this clone: The sample contains more than one DNA sequence encoding this CDR3. V is TRBV12-3 or TRBV12-4 and J is TRBJ2-5; TRBD1 or TRBD2 may be the D gene (5 bases each). Trimming removed 5 bases from V and 4 bases from J, with 11 bases in between. The CDR3 loop spans 13 amino acids. CDR3 protein: CASSRGVGETQYF. In DNA, the CDR3 is TGTGCCAGCAGTCGAGGGGTCGGAGAGACCCAGTACTTC.

The V call is TRBV7-2, the J call TRBJ2-6; no firm D call. CDR1 is SGHTA, CDR2 FQGNSA, per germline. The length of the CDR3 is 15 residues. With 5 bases removed from V and 1 base from J, the gap between germline ends came to 9 bases. The DNA of the CDR3 is TGTGCCAGCAGCCCGCAGGTATCTGGGGCCAACGTCCTGACTTTC. Its protein is CASSPQVSGANVLTF.

The CDR3 loop reads CASSSSGGREQYF. DNA for the CDR3: TGTGCCAGCAGCTCCTCGGGTGGTCGAGAGCAGTACTTC. The V and J genes are TRBV12-3 or TRBV12-4 and TRBJ2-7, with D unresolved. There are 13 residues in the CDR3. V lost 6 bases, J lost 7 bases, and 16 bases lay in between.

This chain uses TRBV5-1 with TRBJ1-5, with 8 bases matching TRBD1. The CDR3 is made up of 14 amino acids. V trimming: 3 bases; J trimming: 5 bases; junction bases outside the gene matches: 4. Germline assignment: CDR1 SGHRS and CDR2 YFSETQ. The CDR3 reads CASSSGQGDQPQHF. DNA for the CDR3: TGCGCCAGCAGCTCCGGACAGGGTGATCAGCCCCAGCATTTT.

DNA for the CDR3: TGTGCCAGCAGCGTAGACGTAGTGGGAGATACGCAGTATTTT. It encodes CASSVDVVGDTQYF. This sequence joins TRBV9 and TRBJ2-3; no clear D. Trimming removed 0 bases at V and 5 bases at J, with 10 bases between. Germline values: CDR1 SGDLS, CDR2 YYNGEE. The CDR3 runs to 14 residues.

This clone was detected only once. The rearrangement joins TRBV6-4 to TRBJ2-3, with 12 bases that match TRBD2. Germline V CDR1 and CDR2: MRHNA, SNTAGT. The CDR3 runs 15 residues. J gave up 3 bases and V 6 bases, and 4 bases lay outside the gene matches. The CDR3 loop is CASSVTSGGTDTQYF. CDR3 sequence (DNA): TGTGCCAGCAGCGTCACTAGCGGGGGGACAGATACGCAGTATTTT.

This clone was observed a few times. This chain links TRBV7-8 with TRBJ2-7, with a weak D call TRBD2 (5 bases). Germline V lookup: CDR1 SGHVS, CDR2 FQNEAQ. V lost 6 bases and J 4 bases, leaving 16 bases between the germline ends. The CDR3 runs to 14 residues. CDR3 residues: CASRQDLTGYEQYF. In DNA, the CDR3 is TGTGCCAGCAGGCAGGACCTTACGGGGTACGAGCAGTACTTC. Full variable domain (remainder filled in from reference TRBV7-8 and TRBJ2-7): GAGVSQSPRYKVAKRGQDVALRCDPISGHVSLFWYQQALGQGPEFLTYFQNEAQLDKSGLPSDRFFAERPEGSVSTLKIQRTQQEDSAVYLCASRQDLTGYEQYFGPGTRLTVT.

The chain has TRBV15 and TRBJ2-5; TRBD1 agrees at 8 bases. The CDR3 covers 14 residues. V trimming: 3 bases; J trimming: 5 bases; junction bases outside the gene matches: 5. Germline CDR1 reads LNHNV; CDR2 reads YYDKDF (reference sequence). CDR3 nucleotides: TGTGCCACCAGCAGTGACAGGGGTATTGAGACCCAGTACTTC. Its protein is CATSSDRGIETQYF. The complete variable domain, with remaining parts taken from reference TRBV15 and TRBJ2-5, reads DAMVIQNPRYQVTQFGKPVTLSCSQTLNHNVMYWYQQKSSQAPKLLFHYYDKDFNNEADTPDNFQSRRPNTSFCFLDIRSPGLGDTAMYLCATSSDRGIETQYFGPGTRLLVL.

This chain joins TRBV6-5 and TRBJ2-7; tentatively, D is TRBD2 (5 bases). This CDR3 contains 15 residues. V lost 6 bases to trimming and J lost 3 bases, with 18 bases between them. From germline, CDR1 is MNHEY and CDR2 SVGAGI. CDR3 bases: TGTGCCAGCAGGTATGGAGGCACCTCAATCTACGAGCAGTACTTC. It specifies CASRYGGTSIYEQYF.

Regarding this clone: One end of the junction varies from germline; a read error may be responsible. V is TRBV9 and J is TRBJ1-3, with D possibly matching TRBD1 (6 bases). This CDR3 region has 16 residues. Per the germline V gene, CDR1 is SGDLS and CDR2 is YYNGEE. Written as DNA, the CDR3 is TGTGCCAGCAGCCCAGGGGTGTCACTTTCTGAAAACACCATATATTTT. It specifies CASSPGVSLSENTIYF.